Listed below are T cell receptor beta chains from one sample, sequenced in a study of CD8 T cells in ankylosing spondylitis. TCRdb re-derived calls from the 5' RACE reads in MiXCR, one entry per CDR3 protein. The profile shows tens of thousands of distinct CDR3 sequences, around 8.3% of them singletons. Material: blood, either unsorted or a sorted T cell fraction (not recorded which). Receptor source: a male donor with ankylosing spondylitis. Both conserved end residues are part of each CDR3. D genes are given only for firm matches. Only part of the rows carry a size: once, few, many, or a class if the clone is expanded.

CDR3nt: TGTGTCAGCAGTTACGAATCAGGGTTCGGTGGCTACACCTTC
CDR3aa: CVSSYESGFGGYTF
d_gene: -
abundance: -
v_gene: TRBV6-5
j_gene: TRBJ1-2

CDR3nt: TGTGCCATCAGTGAGGTCGGGGAGCTGTTTTTT
CDR3aa: CAISEVGELFF
d_gene: -
abundance: few
v_gene: TRBV10-3
j_gene: TRBJ2-2

CDR3nt: TGTGCCAGCAGTTGGGGGAGTCGAACTGAAGCTTTCTTT
CDR3aa: CASSWGSRTEAFF
d_gene: -
abundance: -
v_gene: TRBV2
j_gene: TRBJ1-1

CDR3nt: TGTGCCAGCAGCCCCCCCAGCGGGAGCTCCTACAATGAGCAGTTCTTC
CDR3aa: CASSPPSGSSYNEQFF
d_gene: TRBD2
abundance: few
v_gene: TRBV7-9
j_gene: TRBJ2-1

CDR3nt: TGCGCCAGCAGCTTGGCAGGAGGGGAAGCAGATACGCAGTATTTT
CDR3aa: CASSLAGGEADTQYF
d_gene: -
abundance: many
v_gene: TRBV5-1
j_gene: TRBJ2-3

CDR3nt: TGTGCCAGCAGCTTAGGTGAGGCTGAAGCTTTCTTT
CDR3aa: CASSLGEAEAFF
d_gene: -
abundance: many
v_gene: TRBV11-2
j_gene: TRBJ1-1

CDR3nt: TGTGCCAGCAGCTTGGCGGGAGGGCGAAGCTCCTACAATGAGCAGTTCTTC
CDR3aa: CASSLAGGRSSYNEQFF
d_gene: TRBD2
abundance: many
v_gene: TRBV5-6
j_gene: TRBJ2-1

CDR3nt: TGTGCCAGCACCGGAGGACGGGGTTTGGAGACCCAGTACTTC
CDR3aa: CASTGGRGLETQYF
d_gene: -
abundance: -
v_gene: TRBV6-1
j_gene: TRBJ2-5

CDR3nt: TGTGCCAGCAGCTTGGGTTTCGGTGAGCAGTTCTTC
CDR3aa: CASSLGFGEQFF
d_gene: -
abundance: few
v_gene: TRBV5-4
j_gene: TRBJ2-1

CDR3nt: TGTGCCAGGACGAGACCTGGGGAGACAGGGGGCATTTTTGAAGCTTTCTTT
CDR3aa: CARTRPGETGGIFEAFF
d_gene: -
abundance: -
v_gene: TRBV21-1
j_gene: TRBJ1-1

CDR3nt: TGTGCCAGCAGCTTGGTCACTAGCTTACAAGAGACCCAGTACTTC
CDR3aa: CASSLVTSLQETQYF
d_gene: -
abundance: once
v_gene: TRBV5-4
j_gene: TRBJ2-5

CDR3nt: TGTGCCAGCAGAACCTTCGAGCGGGAGAACACAGATACGCAGTATTTT
CDR3aa: CASRTFERENTDTQYF
d_gene: TRBD2
abundance: many
v_gene: TRBV12-3/TRBV12-4
j_gene: TRBJ2-3

CDR3nt: TGTGCCAGCAGCCTGGGGAAAGGGGCCAGACACAATGAGCAGTTCTTC
CDR3aa: CASSLGKGARHNEQFF
d_gene: -
abundance: -
v_gene: TRBV7-9
j_gene: TRBJ2-1

CDR3nt: TGTGCCAGCAGTTTATTGAGGGGGCAGTGGGGCAATCAGCCCCAGCATTTT
CDR3aa: CASSLLRGQWGNQPQHF
d_gene: TRBD1
abundance: many
v_gene: TRBV28
j_gene: TRBJ1-5

CDR3nt: TGTGCCAGCAGCTTAGAATCAGGGGTGAACACTGAAGCTTTCTTT
CDR3aa: CASSLESGVNTEAFF
d_gene: -
abundance: few
v_gene: TRBV7-8
j_gene: TRBJ1-1

CDR3nt: TGTGCCAGCAGCTCCCTGCGGACCGAACGAGATGAGCAGTTCTTC
CDR3aa: CASSSLRTERDEQFF
d_gene: -
abundance: few
v_gene: TRBV7-2
j_gene: TRBJ2-1

CDR3nt: TGTGCCAGCAGCCCACCGAGGGTATCCTACGAGCAGTACTTC
CDR3aa: CASSPPRVSYEQYF
d_gene: -
abundance: few
v_gene: TRBV7-9
j_gene: TRBJ2-7

CDR3nt: TGTGCCACCTCCCTTTCGGGGACAGGGGGCTGGCGGGCCTCCTACAATGAGCAGTTCTTC
CDR3aa: CATSLSGTGGWRASYNEQFF
d_gene: TRBD1
abundance: many
v_gene: TRBV24-1
j_gene: TRBJ2-1

CDR3nt: TGCGCCAGCAGTGAAGACAGGGGCGACACTGAAGCTTTCTTT
CDR3aa: CASSEDRGDTEAFF
d_gene: TRBD1
abundance: many
v_gene: TRBV10-2
j_gene: TRBJ1-1

CDR3nt: TGTGCCAGCATGGAACCCATCCTAACTGAAGCTTTCTTT
CDR3aa: CASMEPILTEAFF
d_gene: -
abundance: few
v_gene: TRBV2
j_gene: TRBJ1-1

CDR3nt: TGTGCCAGCAGCTTGCCGAACACTGAAGCTTTCTTT
CDR3aa: CASSLPNTEAFF
d_gene: -
abundance: few
v_gene: TRBV5-5
j_gene: TRBJ1-1

CDR3nt: TGCAGTGCTTTCCTTTTGGGGAGGCCTACCTACGAGCAGTACTTC
CDR3aa: CSAFLLGRPTYEQYF
d_gene: -
abundance: many
v_gene: TRBV20-1
j_gene: TRBJ2-7

CDR3nt: TGTGCCAGCAGCTGGACTAGCGGAGCCTACAATGAGCAGTTCTTC
CDR3aa: CASSWTSGAYNEQFF
d_gene: TRBD2
abundance: -
v_gene: TRBV11-2
j_gene: TRBJ2-1

CDR3nt: TGTGCCAGCAGCTCACCGGGACGCCCAGGGACCGGGGAGCTGTTTTTT
CDR3aa: CASSSPGRPGTGELFF
d_gene: -
abundance: many
v_gene: TRBV7-9
j_gene: TRBJ2-2

CDR3nt: TGCAGTGCACCTCCTACCGGGACAGGGGAAACGAATTCACCCCTCCACTTT
CDR3aa: CSAPPTGTGETNSPLHF
d_gene: TRBD1
abundance: few
v_gene: TRBV20-1
j_gene: TRBJ1-6

CDR3nt: TGCAGTGCTAGAGAGCCAGGAACGAACACTGAAGCTTTCTTT
CDR3aa: CSAREPGTNTEAFF
d_gene: -
abundance: -
v_gene: TRBV20-1
j_gene: TRBJ1-1

CDR3nt: TGCAGCGTTGAACTACAGGATAGCACAGATACGCAGTATTTT
CDR3aa: CSVELQDSTDTQYF
d_gene: -
abundance: many
v_gene: TRBV29-1
j_gene: TRBJ2-3

CDR3nt: TGTGCCAGCACCATGGGACAGGGAAAGGAGGATACGCAGTATTTT
CDR3aa: CASTMGQGKEDTQYF
d_gene: TRBD1
abundance: -
v_gene: TRBV5-6
j_gene: TRBJ2-3

CDR3nt: TGTGCCAGCAGTTTACAAGCGGGGGACTACGAGCAGTACTTC
CDR3aa: CASSLQAGDYEQYF
d_gene: TRBD2
abundance: -
v_gene: TRBV12-3/TRBV12-4
j_gene: TRBJ2-7

CDR3nt: TGTGCCAGCAGCTCCTCATTCGTAACTGAAGCTTTCTTT
CDR3aa: CASSSSFVTEAFF
d_gene: -
abundance: many
v_gene: TRBV7-9
j_gene: TRBJ1-1

CDR3nt: TGTGCCAGCAGCTCAGCCCTGGACAGGGGGCGCGACAATGAGCAGTTCTTC
CDR3aa: CASSSALDRGRDNEQFF
d_gene: TRBD1
abundance: few
v_gene: TRBV7-6
j_gene: TRBJ2-1

CDR3nt: TGTGCCAGCAGCCCTCCGGGACATATAAACATTCAGTACTTC
CDR3aa: CASSPPGHINIQYF
d_gene: -
abundance: many
v_gene: TRBV12-3/TRBV12-4
j_gene: TRBJ2-4

CDR3nt: TGTGCCAGCAGTTTAGAAGTGAACACCGGGGAGCTGTTTTTT
CDR3aa: CASSLEVNTGELFF
d_gene: -
abundance: few
v_gene: TRBV12-3/TRBV12-4
j_gene: TRBJ2-2

CDR3nt: TGTGCCACCAGCACGCGCCGGGACGCCGCCCGGGAGCAGTTCTTC
CDR3aa: CATSTRRDAAREQFF
d_gene: -
abundance: -
v_gene: TRBV15
j_gene: TRBJ2-1

CDR3nt: TGTGCCATCAGCGAAGCGGGATCATCTTTGGAGACCCAGTACTTC
CDR3aa: CAISEAGSSLETQYF
d_gene: TRBD2
abundance: -
v_gene: TRBV10-3
j_gene: TRBJ2-5

CDR3nt: TGTGCCAGCAGTTCCTCGGGACGCTCCTACAATGAGCAGTTCTTC
CDR3aa: CASSSSGRSYNEQFF
d_gene: -
abundance: many
v_gene: TRBV12-3/TRBV12-4
j_gene: TRBJ2-1

CDR3nt: TGCGCCAGCAGCCAAGATGGGGGGAACACCGGGGAGCTGTTTTTT
CDR3aa: CASSQDGGNTGELFF
d_gene: -
abundance: many
v_gene: TRBV4-1
j_gene: TRBJ2-2

CDR3nt: TGCGCCAGCAGTGAGGGCGTATCCCAGGCTTTCTTT
CDR3aa: CASSEGVSQAFF
d_gene: -
abundance: many
v_gene: TRBV10-2
j_gene: TRBJ1-1

CDR3nt: TGCGCCAGCAGCCAAGGGACAGGGACCTATGGCTACACCTTC
CDR3aa: CASSQGTGTYGYTF
d_gene: TRBD1
abundance: many
v_gene: TRBV4-1
j_gene: TRBJ1-2

CDR3nt: TGCAGCGTTGAAGAACAGGGGGGGGACACAGATACGCAGTATTTT
CDR3aa: CSVEEQGGDTDTQYF
d_gene: -
abundance: -
v_gene: TRBV29-1
j_gene: TRBJ2-3

CDR3nt: TGTGCCTGGAGTGCCGGACAGCACTATGGCTACACCTTC
CDR3aa: CAWSAGQHYGYTF
d_gene: -
abundance: -
v_gene: TRBV30
j_gene: TRBJ1-2

CDR3nt: TGCAGCGTTGAGGGCAGTAACTATGGCTACACCTTC
CDR3aa: CSVEGSNYGYTF
d_gene: -
abundance: many
v_gene: TRBV29-1
j_gene: TRBJ1-2

CDR3nt: TGTGCCAGCATTCAGATGAACACCGGGGAGCTGTTTTTT
CDR3aa: CASIQMNTGELFF
d_gene: -
abundance: many
v_gene: TRBV2
j_gene: TRBJ2-2

CDR3nt: TGTGCCAGCAGCCCCTACAAGGGGGGCACCTATGGCTACACCTTC
CDR3aa: CASSPYKGGTYGYTF
d_gene: -
abundance: -
v_gene: TRBV9
j_gene: TRBJ1-2

CDR3nt: TGTGCCAGCAGTTTGTCGGCAGGGGGCGGGGAGCTGTTTTTT
CDR3aa: CASSLSAGGGELFF
d_gene: TRBD1
abundance: many
v_gene: TRBV27
j_gene: TRBJ2-2

CDR3nt: TGTGCCAGCAGCCCGGGGCTCAATGAGCAGTTCTTC
CDR3aa: CASSPGLNEQFF
d_gene: -
abundance: -
v_gene: TRBV5-6
j_gene: TRBJ2-1

CDR3nt: TGTGCCACCAGCAGAGATAGTAGGAGTTGGAATTCACCCCTCCACTTT
CDR3aa: CATSRDSRSWNSPLHF
d_gene: -
abundance: many
v_gene: TRBV15
j_gene: TRBJ1-6

CDR3nt: TGTGCCAGCAGCCCCTGGGACAGCTCCTATAATTCACCCCTCCACTTT
CDR3aa: CASSPWDSSYNSPLHF
d_gene: TRBD1
abundance: few
v_gene: TRBV5-6
j_gene: TRBJ1-6

CDR3nt: TGTGCCAGCAGTGAGATTCCAACTAATGAAAAACTGTTTTTT
CDR3aa: CASSEIPTNEKLFF
d_gene: -
abundance: many
v_gene: TRBV6-1
j_gene: TRBJ1-4

CDR3nt: TGTGCCAGCAGCCCGACCCCTCGGGGGGCGAACACTGAAGCTTTCTTT
CDR3aa: CASSPTPRGANTEAFF
d_gene: -
abundance: many
v_gene: TRBV27
j_gene: TRBJ1-1

CDR3nt: TGCAGTGCTAGAGATTTTTTTGGGGGATCAAATGAGCAGTTCTTC
CDR3aa: CSARDFFGGSNEQFF
d_gene: -
abundance: few
v_gene: TRBV20-1
j_gene: TRBJ2-1

CDR3nt: TGCGCCAGCAGCCAGGGGACAGAAGGGTCTGGAAACACCATATATTTT
CDR3aa: CASSQGTEGSGNTIYF
d_gene: TRBD1
abundance: many
v_gene: TRBV4-1
j_gene: TRBJ1-3

CDR3nt: TGTGCCAGCAGTTTAGTGGGGTACTCCTACGAGCAGTACTTC
CDR3aa: CASSLVGYSYEQYF
d_gene: -
abundance: -
v_gene: TRBV12-3/TRBV12-4
j_gene: TRBJ2-7

CDR3nt: TGTGCCAGCAGTTTGGAGGGCCCCGAGACCCAGTACTTC
CDR3aa: CASSLEGPETQYF
d_gene: -
abundance: -
v_gene: TRBV12-3/TRBV12-4
j_gene: TRBJ2-5

CDR3nt: TGCAGCCTAACAGACAAGGGCTCTGAAGCTTTCTTT
CDR3aa: CSLTDKGSEAFF
d_gene: -
abundance: many
v_gene: TRBV29-1
j_gene: TRBJ1-1

CDR3nt: TGTGCCATCAGTGAGTCGATACAGGGGGACTTTAACACTGAAGCTTTCTTT
CDR3aa: CAISESIQGDFNTEAFF
d_gene: TRBD1
abundance: many
v_gene: TRBV10-3
j_gene: TRBJ1-1

CDR3nt: TGCGCCAGCAGCCCCACTAGCGGGAGAAGCACAGATACGCAGTATTTT
CDR3aa: CASSPTSGRSTDTQYF
d_gene: TRBD2
abundance: -
v_gene: TRBV4-1
j_gene: TRBJ2-3

CDR3nt: TGTGCCACCAGTGACAGGACTAGCGGGGACCAAGAGACCCAGTACTTC
CDR3aa: CATSDRTSGDQETQYF
d_gene: TRBD2
abundance: few
v_gene: TRBV24-1
j_gene: TRBJ2-5

CDR3nt: TGTGCCAGCAGTTTAGCGCTAGGAATAGACACCGAGTTCCAAGAGACCCAGTACTTC
CDR3aa: CASSLALGIDTEFQETQYF
d_gene: -
abundance: -
v_gene: TRBV12-3/TRBV12-4
j_gene: TRBJ2-5